This entry describes one T cell receptor beta chain. Its antigen is currently unknown. This entry comes from a study of cytomegalovirus exposure and HLA in healthy donors. Study outcomes and limitations: Reports credit the classifier with highly specific, highly sensitive diagnosis of cytomegalovirus status.

Germline-derived CDR1 and CDR2 are SGHAT and FQNNGV. Trimming stripped 1 base from V and 9 bases from J, with 19 bases between. This CDR3 spans 15 amino acids. Researchers ran the PCR with 60 Vbeta and 13 Jbeta primers. Measured with immunoSEQ multiplex PCR; TCRdb has only the in-frame clones, and not every one. This table holds some 190,000 clones, roughly a tenth found once. The sequence was collected from a young woman in good health and CMV-seropositive. The rearrangement links TRBV11-2 to TRBJ2-7, with a weak D call TRBD2 (5 bases). Sequenced material: PBMCs. The CDR3: CASSLGGGYLAVQYF. In DNA form, the CDR3 reads TGTGCCAGCAGCTTAGGCGGAGGCTACCTTGCGGTGCAGTACTTC.